The 21 T cell receptor beta chains given below trace back to one sample, sequenced in a study of T cells after yellow fever vaccination. TCRdb fed the 5' RACE reads into MiXCR, producing one record per CDR3 protein. The sample consists of under 250,000 distinct CDR3 sequences, approximately 3% of them appearing once. This specimen was CD4+ T cells sorted from PBMCs, taken 10 days after the yellow fever booster vaccination. These receptor sequences come from a man between 18 and 35 years old who received the YFV17D yellow fever vaccine.

This clonotype turned up a few times. This chain links TRBV3-1 with TRBJ1-2; D is possibly TRBD1 (5 bases). The length of the CDR3 is 12 residues. Germline V lookup: CDR1 LGHDT, CDR2 YNNKEL (reference sequence). Trimming cost V 3 bases and J 8 bases, with 10 bases left between them. CDR3 protein: CASSHAQGGYTF. In nucleotides, the CDR3 is TGTGCCAGCAGCCACGCCCAGGGAGGCTACACCTTC.

This clonotype was observed many times. The chain employs TRBV20-1 and TRBJ2-1; D might be TRBD2 (6 bases). Trimming took 3 bases from V and 4 from J, leaving 13 bases between them. Germline CDR1 reads DFQATT; CDR2 reads SNEGSKA (reference sequence). The CDR3 contains 14 residues. The CDR3 here is CSASVLAKYNEQFF. The DNA for the CDR3 is TGCAGTGCTAGTGTCCTAGCGAAGTACAATGAGCAGTTCTTC.

This clonotype was detected ten times or more. The chain employs TRBV6-2 or TRBV6-3 and TRBJ2-7, with TRBD2 matching over 9 bases. The CDR3 covers 14 residues. V was clipped by 4 bases and J by 2 bases; unmatched bases: 3. Germline V CDR1 and CDR2: MNHEY, SVGEGT. The CDR3 loop reads CASSSAGGTYEQYF. CDR3 nucleotides: TGTGCCAGCAGTTCCGCGGGGGGGACCTACGAGCAGTACTTC.

This clonotype was found many times. The chain couples TRBV5-4 to TRBJ2-5; 10 bases agree with TRBD1. Germline V gene lookup returns CDR1 SGHNT and CDR2 YYREEE (reference sequence). This CDR3 has 14 amino acids. V dropped 4 bases and J dropped 5; count of bases not matched to a gene: 5. CDR3 DNA sequence: TGTGCCAGCAGCCGACAGGGGGCGGGGGAGACCCAGTACTTC. Its translation is CASSRQGAGETQYF. Supplemented by reference TRBV5-4 and TRBJ2-5, the full variable domain reads ETGVTQSPTHLIKTRGQQVTLRCSSQSGHNTVSWYQQALGQGPQFIFQYYREEENGRGNFPPRFSGLQFPNYSSELNVNALELDDSALYLCASSRQGAGETQYFGPGTRLLVL.

This clonotype was counted at least ten times. This chain uses TRBV12-3 or TRBV12-4 with TRBJ1-2; no reliable D call. This CDR3 region has 13 residues. V was trimmed by 6 bases and J by 1 base, leaving 9 bases between them. For the CDR3, the DNA is TGTGCCAGCAGCCCCGATATTAACTATGGCTACACCTTC. This codes for CASSPDINYGYTF.

This clonotype showed up just a few times. The chain has TRBV19 and TRBJ2-5, with D uncertain. Germline loops: CDR1 LNHDA, CDR2 SQIVND (reference sequence). This CDR3 is built from 13 residues. V shed 4 bases and J shed 4 bases, with 10 bases lying between them. CDR3 protein: CASSTTPRETQYF. CDR3 in DNA: TGTGCCAGTAGTACGACACCAAGAGAGACCCAGTACTTC.

In this sample, this clonotype turned up many times. The chain employs TRBV6-5 and TRBJ1-4; 8 nucleotides line up with TRBD1. V lost 6 bases, J lost 1 base, and 7 bases stayed unmatched. CDR1 and CDR2 from the germline V gene are MNHEY and SVGAGI. CDR3 length: 16 amino acids. The CDR3 spells CASSDRGPGTNEKLFF. CDR3 DNA: TGTGCCAGCAGCGACAGGGGTCCGGGAACTAATGAAAAACTGTTTTTT.

The chain couples TRBV20-1 to TRBJ2-3, with TRBD2 as a possible D gene (7 bases). The V and J ends lost 1 base and 4 bases respectively, with 12 bases between them. The germline CDR1 and CDR2 sequences are DFQATT and SNEGSKA (reference sequence). The CDR3 is 14 amino acids. The CDR3 protein is CSARAGGPSDTQYF. The CDR3 DNA sequence: TGCAGTGCTAGAGCCGGGGGGCCCTCAGATACGCAGTATTTT.

This chain connects TRBV5-5 to TRBJ2-7; the D gene is possibly TRBD1 (5 bases). This CDR3 comprises 14 residues. Germline V lookup: CDR1 SGHKS, CDR2 YYEKEE (reference sequence). Trimming removed 4 bases at V and 3 bases at J, with 14 bases between. CDR3: CASSLRQRVYEQYV. As DNA, the CDR3 is TGTGCCAGCAGCCTGAGACAGAGAGTCTACGAGCAGTACGTC.

This chain links TRBV5-1 with TRBJ1-6, with D hard to call. Germline assignment: CDR1 SGHRS and CDR2 YFSETQ. The V end lost 3 bases, the J end lost 7 bases, and 8 bases lay between the germline ends. The CDR3 extends over 13 amino acids. CDR3 protein: CASSSDANSPLHF. The CDR3, as DNA: TGCGCCAGCAGCTCAGATGCCAATTCACCCCTCCACTTT.

This clonotype occurred many times. The chain links TRBV29-1 to TRBJ1-4; 8 nucleotides agree with TRBD1. Per the germline V gene, CDR1 is SQVTM and CDR2 is ANQGSEA. CDR3 length: 13 residues. The J segment lost 8 bases and the V segment lost 6 bases, leaving 8 bases of the junction unmatched. In DNA, the CDR3 is TGCAGCGTCGGGGCGGGGGACAGGGAAAAACTGTTTTTT. It yields the protein CSVGAGDREKLFF.

The sample holds a few counts of this clonotype. The chain employs TRBV4-3 and TRBJ2-5, with 14 bases that match TRBD2. In germline, CDR1 is LGHNA, CDR2 YSLEER. The CDR3 is made up of 19 amino acids. This CDR3 reads CDPTHSGRLAGGREETQYF. CDR3 DNA: TGCGACCCGACGCACTCCGGACGACTAGCGGGGGGGCGGGAAGAGACCCAGTACTTC.

This clonotype was found many times. The chain uses TRBV15 and TRBJ2-5; the D is unclear. CDR1 and CDR2 (germline): LNHNV, YYDKDF (reference sequence). Trimming left V 5 bases short and J 5 bases short, with 12 bases between. The CDR3 totals 13 residues. Written as DNA, the CDR3 is TGTGCCACCAGCGGCAGGAACGGGGAGACCCAGTACTTC. Encoded protein: CATSGRNGETQYF.

This clonotype was seen many times. The chain uses TRBV5-1 and TRBJ2-7; TRBD1 matches at 9 bases. V dropped 4 bases and J dropped 12; count of bases not matched to a gene: 20. Germline CDR1 and CDR2: SGHRS and YFSETQ. This CDR3 is 16 amino acids long. The CDR3 loop reads CASSAGEPGQGFVRYF. In DNA form, the CDR3 reads TGCGCCAGCAGCGCGGGGGAACCGGGACAGGGTTTTGTACGGTACTTC.

This clonotype was picked up a small number of times. The genes are TRBV6-6 and TRBJ2-7, with D unresolved. The CDR3 loop spans 14 amino acids. The germline gives CDR1 MNHNY, CDR2 SVGAGI (reference sequence). V lost 5 bases to trimming and J lost 2 bases, with 13 bases between them. CDR3 amino acids: CASSPPRPPYEQYV. The CDR3, as DNA: TGTGCCAGCAGTCCCCCCCGGCCCCCCTACGAGCAGTACGTC.

This clonotype was seen repeatedly, ten times or more. The chain links TRBV5-1 to TRBJ1-2; D gene ambiguous. CDR3 length: 15 residues. Trimming left V 7 bases short and J 4 bases short, with 20 bases between. Germline loops: CDR1 SGHRS, CDR2 YFSETQ. The CDR3 DNA is TGCGCCAGCCACAGAGAAGCCGGGTCCTTCTATGGCTACACCTTC. Protein: CASHREAGSFYGYTF.

This clonotype was counted many times. The chain combines TRBV7-3 with TRBJ2-1, with 9 bases lining up with TRBD2. The CDR3 loop spans 15 amino acids. Germline V gene sequence: CDR1 SGHTA, CDR2 FQGTGA. With V trimmed by 5 bases and J by 4 bases, 6 bases remained unmatched. CDR3 in DNA: TGTGCCAGCAGCGCGTTAGCGGGGGCTTACAATGAGCAGTTCTTC. Translation: CASSALAGAYNEQFF.

This clonotype was seen a few times. This chain's CDR3 is CASSQAPPQVGYTEAFF. The CDR3 coding sequence is TGTGCCAGCAGCCAAGCACCCCCACAGGTGGGGTACACTGAAGCTTTCTTT. The chain recombines TRBV4-2 with TRBJ1-1; a weak D match, TRBD1 (5 bases). V lost 1 base, J lost 3 bases, and 18 bases lay in between. The CDR3 sequence is 17 residues long. CDR1 and CDR2 (germline): LGHNA, YNFKEQ.

This clonotype occurred a few times. This sequence joins TRBV9 and TRBJ2-1; a weak D match, TRBD1 (6 bases). CDR1 and CDR2 from the germline V gene are SGDLS and YYNGEE. V was cut by 1 base and J by 3 bases, with 11 bases left in between. CDR3 length equals 15 residues. CDR3 region: CASSVMGAGYNEQFF. The CDR3 DNA follows: TGTGCCAGCAGCGTAATGGGGGCAGGCTACAATGAGCAGTTCTTC.

This clonotype was found a few times. This chain uses TRBV12-3 or TRBV12-4 with TRBJ1-2; 7 bases map to TRBD1. The V gene end was trimmed by 6 bases and the J gene end by 3 bases; junction bases not matched to a gene: 7. The CDR3 covers 14 residues. The CDR3 nucleotides read TGTGCCAGCAGGCGCCAGGGGGGGTACTATGGCTACACCTTC. Encoded protein: CASRRQGGYYGYTF.

This clonotype was counted ten times or more. The rearrangement joins TRBV5-1 to TRBJ1-6, with 8 bases fitting TRBD1. The CDR3 totals 15 residues. The junction had 5 bases not matched to a gene; V was cut back by 3 bases and J by 6 bases. The germline CDR1 and CDR2 sequences are SGHRS and YFSETQ. The CDR3 spells CASSSGQGPNSPLHF. DNA of the CDR3: TGCGCCAGCAGCTCAGGACAGGGCCCTAATTCACCCCTCCACTTT.